This TCR beta chain was profiled in a study of T cells in Graves' hyperthyroidism and ophthalmopathy. For the study at large: Peripheral blood was taken when the disease was first diagnosed, before any treatment began. Findings of the study overall: Most clonotypes expanded in the thyroid (above 0.001) were also present in blood.

With regard to this clonotype: Its antigen is as yet unknown.

The study excluded patients with uncontrolled infection, other autoimmune disease, pregnancy or lactation. The source material, RNA transcripts, was used to amplify TCR beta CDR3 regions. Researchers ran a first-round RT-PCR on the TCR CDR3 using the HTBI primer set. TCRdb independently ran MiXCR on the multiplex PCR reads; one entry per CDR3 protein. The data show approximately 590,000 distinct CDR3 sequences, less than 20% seen once. Germline V gene data show CDR1 as SEHNR and CDR2 as FQNEAQ (reference sequence). The CDR3 loop spans 15 amino acids. With 5 bases clipped from V and 6 bases from J, the junction kept 9 bases outside the gene matches.

The origin of this receptor is a woman in her twenties or thirties with Graves' hyperthyroidism. Specimen: blood. The chain couples TRBV7-9 to TRBJ1-4; 7 bases agree with TRBD1. CDR3 loop: CASSPTGTDYEKLFF. The CDR3 DNA follows: TGTGCCAGCAGCCCTACCGGGACAGACTATGAAAAACTGTTTTTT.